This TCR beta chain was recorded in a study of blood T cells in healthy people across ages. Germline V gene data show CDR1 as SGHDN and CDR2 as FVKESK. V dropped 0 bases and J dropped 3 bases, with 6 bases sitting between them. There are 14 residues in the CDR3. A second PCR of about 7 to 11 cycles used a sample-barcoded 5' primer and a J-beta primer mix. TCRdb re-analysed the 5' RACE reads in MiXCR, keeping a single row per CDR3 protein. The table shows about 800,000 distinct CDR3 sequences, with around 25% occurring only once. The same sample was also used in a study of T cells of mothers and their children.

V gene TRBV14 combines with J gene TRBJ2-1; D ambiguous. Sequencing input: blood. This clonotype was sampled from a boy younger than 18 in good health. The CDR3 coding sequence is TGTGCCAGCAGCCAAGACGGTCACTACAATGAGCAGTTCTTC. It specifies CASSQDGHYNEQFF.